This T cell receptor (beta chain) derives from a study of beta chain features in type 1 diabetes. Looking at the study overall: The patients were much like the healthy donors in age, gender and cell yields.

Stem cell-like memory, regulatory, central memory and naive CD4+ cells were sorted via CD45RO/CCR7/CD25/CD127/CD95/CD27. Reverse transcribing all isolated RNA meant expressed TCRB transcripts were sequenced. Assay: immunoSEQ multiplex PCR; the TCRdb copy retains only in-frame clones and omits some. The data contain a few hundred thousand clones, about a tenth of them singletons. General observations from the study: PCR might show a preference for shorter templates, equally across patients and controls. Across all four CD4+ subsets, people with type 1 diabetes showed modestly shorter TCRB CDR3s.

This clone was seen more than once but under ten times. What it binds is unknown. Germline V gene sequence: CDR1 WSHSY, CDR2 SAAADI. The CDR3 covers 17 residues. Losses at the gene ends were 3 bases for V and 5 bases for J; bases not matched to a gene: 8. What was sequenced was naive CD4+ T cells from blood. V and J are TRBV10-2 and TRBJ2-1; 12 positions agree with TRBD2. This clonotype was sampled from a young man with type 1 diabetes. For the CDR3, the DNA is TGCGCCAGCAGTGACGGAGGACTAGCGGGGAGGCACAATGAGCAGTTCTTC. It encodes CASSDGGLAGRHNEQFF.